These T cell receptor beta chains were read from a single sample in a study of glioma-infiltrating T cells after dendritic cell vaccination. Repertoires were generated with immunoSEQ multiplex PCR, while TCRdb's copy carries only in-frame clones and drops some. The sample yields tens of thousands of clones, over 75% seen once. The sequenced sample was blood, obtained before dendritic cell vaccination. These receptors were obtained from a human donor with glioblastoma. Each CDR3 is given without its conserved first and last residue. Each record gives: D gene, J gene, V gene, clone size, CDR3 protein. A D gene is named only where the DNA matches it firmly. The size field is filled for only some rows; it gives once, few, many or a size class.

TRBD1,TRBJ1-4,TRBV6-6,NA,ASSYGPGQNEKLF
NA,TRBJ2-7,TRBV6-6,NA,ASSTGQSRAYEQY
TRBD1,TRBJ1-3,TRBV27,NA,ASRGNRGSGNTIY
NA,TRBJ1-1,TRBV5-1,few,ASSLEPGRNTEAF
NA,TRBJ1-1,TRBV9,NA,ASSGTVSMNTEAF
NA,TRBJ1-6,TRBV10-3,NA,AISDFPSSYNSPLH
TRBD1,TRBJ1-2,TRBV6-6,NA,ASSYSSDRGEDGYT
NA,TRBJ1-1,TRBV30,NA,AWSVLVRGTEAF
NA,TRBJ2-2,TRBV7-2,NA,ASSGDSAHNGELF
TRBD2,TRBJ2-1,TRBV7-9,NA,ASSATRTSGSFTYNEQF
TRBD1,TRBJ1-6,TRBV18,NA,ASSPGQSNSPLH
NA,NA,TRBV27,NA,ASTRAGGSSYEQY
NA,TRBJ1-1,TRBV9,NA,ASSPQWFPPMNTEAF
NA,TRBJ1-2,TRBV19,NA,ASREGSYGYT
NA,TRBJ1-5,TRBV7-9,NA,ASSRSVANQPQH
NA,TRBJ1-1,TRBV6-6,NA,ASGSGDGKNTEAF
NA,TRBJ1-5,TRBV7-3,NA,ASSPSGGNQPQH
NA,TRBJ1-2,TRBV28,NA,ASSLMTEMGYT
NA,TRBJ1-1,TRBV5-1,NA,ASSLAGGSGTEAF
NA,TRBJ2-3,TRBV11-3,NA,ASSLAGDTQY
TRBD1,TRBJ1-5,TRBV30,NA,AWSPLQGDQPQH
NA,TRBJ1-1,TRBV10-2,NA,ASRTTNTEAF
TRBD1,TRBJ2-3,TRBV9,few,ASSARGQRTDTQY
NA,TRBJ2-7,TRBV5-6,NA,ASSYEEAEQY
NA,TRBJ2-5,TRBV7-2,NA,ASSLNRGSQETQY
NA,TRBJ2-5,TRBV7-6,NA,ASTADLPQETQY
NA,TRBJ2-5,TRBV7-2,NA,ASSAAETQY
TRBD2,TRBJ2-7,TRBV9,NA,ASSPHLAGVTYEQY
NA,TRBJ1-6,TRBV4-2,NA,ASSQGDNNSPLH
NA,TRBJ2-1,TRBV6-6,once,ASRSTFRAGIDEQF
NA,TRBJ1-1,TRBV10-3,NA,AIRGGVDTEAF
NA,TRBJ2-2,TRBV19,NA,ASRERVGELF
TRBD1,TRBJ1-2,TRBV30,NA,AGGRGTGGGYT
TRBD2,TRBJ2-3,TRBV9,NA,ASSVKAGAADTQY
TRBD1,TRBJ1-5,TRBV5-1,NA,ASSPTGERNQPQH